Sequencing of this T cell receptor beta chain was carried out in a study of cytomegalovirus exposure and HLA in healthy donors. Broader study findings: Cytomegalovirus status was reportedly diagnosed by the classifier with high sensitivity and specificity.

Note on this clone: Its target is not known.

Data came from immunoSEQ multiplex PCR; TCRdb stores just in-frame clones and leaves some out. The sample consists of about 270,000 clones, 80% to 90% of them appearing once. The V gene end was trimmed by 6 bases and the J gene end by 6 bases; junction bases not matched to a gene: 8. Germline lookup yields CDR1 MDHEN and CDR2 SYDVKM. The CDR3 is made up of 14 amino acids. J is TRBJ1-3 and V is TRBV28; TRBD1 matches 7 bases. The clonotype was recovered from a woman in her late teens or twenties in good health and CMV-seronegative. The sample taken for sequencing was PBMCs. CDR3 sequence: CASRRQGFENTIYF. The CDR3 DNA sequence: TGTGCCAGCAGGCGACAGGGTTTTGAAAACACCATATATTTT.